The T cell receptor (beta chain) under discussion was sequenced for a study of shared clonotypes between healthy human individuals. Study-level information: Donors, aged 18 to 49, were a couple of women and a few men. Study conclusions and caveats: Non-shared clonotypes showed lower generation probabilities than clonotypes common to all four donors.

Sequenced by immunoSEQ multiplex PCR; TCRdb stores in-frame clones only, minus some. The sample includes around 350,000 clones, 73% of them seen just once. Comment on this clone: The target antigen is unknown.

The V end was cut by 8 bases, the J end by 4 bases, with 9 bases between. Germline assignment: CDR1 MNHEY and CDR2 SVGAGI. This CDR3 comprises 11 residues. This clonotype was sampled from a man aged 30 to 45 in good health. J is TRBJ2-7 and V is TRBV6-5; D is perhaps TRBD2 (6 bases). Material for sequencing was memory CD4+ T cells sorted from blood. The sample's subset: CD45RA-negative fraction. The CDR3: CASGRPYEQYF. CDR3 DNA: TGTGCCAGCGGGAGGCCATACGAGCAGTACTTC.